This T cell receptor (beta chain) was profiled in a study of shared T cell receptors in the human thymus (dated by TCRdb to 2020 to 2022). The study in broad terms: The study examined how self-reactive, shared T-cell receptor alpha chains are generated in the human thymus.

Library creation used the immunoSEQ multiplex PCR assay. Imported from immuneACCESS, the table was reduced by TCRdb to in-frame sequences with V and J called. These copies leave out some clones; in studies compared against another copy, an unresolved V gene accounts for under half, and the cause of the remainder is not known. Recorded for this sample are about 540,000 clones; approximately 80% of them occurred a single time. The ten largest make up about 0.014% of the sample. CDR1 and CDR2, per the germline V gene, are LGHNA and YSLEER. Counted from cysteine to phenylalanine, this CDR3 has 13 amino acids. The retained sequence is limited to the CDR3, 39 bases, with the frame set at the first base. Cut back by 0 bases and 6 bases, the V and J ends lie 8 bases apart. A note on this clone: Its binding antigen is unknown. Nothing much larger sits one base from this clone, and base qualities are not available.

These records were also assigned to another study, of human thymus T cells. From that second study: In Finland, the donors were immunologically healthy infants who were having open corrective cardiac surgery for congenital heart defects. Thymus tissue was obtained as surgical resects removed during corrective cardiac surgery. Usage of V and J gene segments appeared to be biased in both the thymic and the peripheral blood repertoires. According to the related research, thymic TCR repertoires were highly overlapping among unrelated individuals. TCR alpha and beta repertoires from roughly eight infant thymus samples and a few related peripheral blood samples were characterized in the study. The infant donors were about 7 to 250 days old, and the cohort included several males and two females. After being mechanically released from the tissue, thymocytes were kept at -70 degrees C in pellets of roughly 9.5-32 million cells. A QIAsymphony instrument was used to extract genomic DNA from the frozen cell pellets. The immunoSEQ multiplex PCR assay was used to amplify the TCRB and TCRAD loci from a standardized amount of quality-controlled genomic DNA. The amplicons covered the V(D)J region and were long enough to include the CDR3 and to identify the V and J genes. Through the commercial immunoSEQ service, the amplicons were sequenced on an Illumina platform. Primer bias and sequencing errors were corrected using previously described methods, and TCRAD and TCRB definitions followed the IMGT database. Analysis of the repertoires was done with immunoSEQ Analyzer 3.0 and VDJTools and included basic statistics, V/J segment usage, diversity estimates, rarefaction and pairwise overlap. Chao1, ChaoE, Efron-Thisted, Shannon and inverse Simpson indices were used to estimate diversity, which was also estimated on datasets down-sampled to the smallest sample. Repertoire overlap used strict matching of CDR3 nucleotide sequence, V gene and J gene, with Jaccard-based multidimensional scaling clustering. Thymus samples yielded on average about 810,000 unique TCRB clonotypes, compared with 70,000 to 85,000 from blood samples.

Specimen: thymocytes. The receptor comes from a boy younger than two with a congenital heart defect. Donor details come from another sample of the same person, matched by shared clones. This sequence uses TRBV4-3 and TRBJ2-5; tentative D gene TRBD1, with 5 bases matching. The CDR3 in this case is CASSQDKGKTQYF. In nucleotides, the sequence is TGCGCCAGCAGCCAAGATAAGGGGAAGACCCAGTACTTC.